This T cell receptor beta chain was documented in a study of response to subunit inactivated influenza vaccine (dated by TCRdb to 2016 to 2018). At the level of the whole study: Deep quantitative T cell receptor repertoire profiling was used in the study to track responses to a trivalent subunit inactivated influenza vaccine. The paper as a whole reports these results and caveats: The authors proposed that each seasonal influenza vaccination may bring in only a limited number of new T cells.

Receptor amplification or capture employed RT-PCR. The data were produced on an Illumina HiSeq 2500. TCRdb reworked the public reads: Q25 trimming with fastp, MiXCR clone assembly, productive beta chains retained. Rows are combined by CDR3 protein, so each entry shows the most common genes and DNA. The sample table shows around 580,000 distinct CDR3 sequences, and over 9.5% are seen once. The ten most abundant clones make up roughly 10% of the sample. A remark on this clonotype: Its recognized antigen is unknown. Per-nucleotide qualities are absent, and no much larger clonotype sits a single base away.

Including the terminal cysteine and phenylalanine, the CDR3 comprises 15 residues. Just the 45-base CDR3 DNA is kept, in frame starting at base 1. According to the germline V gene, CDR1 reads MNHEY and CDR2 reads SVGEGT. The junction shows trimming of 2 bases on V and 0 bases on J, plus 11 bases between the germline ends. The material sequenced was PBMCs from blood, taken on the day of vaccination. The rearranged segments are TRBV6-2 or TRBV6-3 and TRBJ2-7; the D region possibly corresponds to TRBD1 (5 bases align). This TCR was sampled from a man in his fifties who received an inactivated influenza vaccine. Donor details come from another sample of the same person, matched by shared clones. The encoded CDR3 is CASSYPGHGSYEQYF. In nucleotides, the sequence is TGTGCCAGCAGTTACCCAGGACACGGCTCCTACGAGCAGTACTTC.